This T cell receptor beta chain derives from a study of spatial heterogeneity in lung cancer. At the level of the study: Detection of beta-chain sequences consistently exceeded that of alpha-chain sequences.

Described time point: sample taken at primary tumor resection. Sequencing was performed on whole RNA extracted from tumor and nontumor lung tissue, or from frozen PBMC, and the material was left unsorted. The donors were more than 70 patients with non-small cell lung cancer that was early-stage and untreated. TCR cDNA molecules each had a unique molecular identifier. TCRdb ran MiXCR on the 5' RACE reads and lists one entry per CDR3 protein. The sample holds 25,000 to 30,000 distinct CDR3 sequences; roughly 8.4% are singletons and the top ten take about 37%. This clonotype was counted only a few times. V was pared by 3 bases and J by 5 bases, with 15 bases of the junction left unmatched. The CDR3 extends over 19 amino acids. From germline, CDR1 is LGHDT and CDR2 YNNKEL (reference sequence).

Sequencing was performed on PBMCs, taken at surgery. The chain has TRBV3-1 and TRBJ2-3, with 12 bases that match TRBD2. This TCR derives from a female donor with early-stage non-small cell lung cancer. This chain's CDR3 is CASSHYRLAGVRSGDTQYF. In nucleotides, the CDR3 is TGTGCCAGCAGCCACTACAGACTAGCGGGAGTTAGGAGTGGAGATACGCAGTATTTT.